This TCR beta chain is from a study of a mutant IDH1 vaccine in newly diagnosed glioma. Regarding time point: baseline, week 1 (first vaccination visit). The treatment here: pre-vaccination baseline after standard-of-care therapy. Germline values: CDR1 SGHNT, CDR2 YYREEE (reference sequence). This CDR3 is built from 15 residues. V dropped 4 bases and J dropped 1; count of bases not matched to a gene: 6. Data came from immunoSEQ multiplex PCR; TCRdb stores just in-frame clones and leaves some out. Here the sample spans about 68,000 clones, 79% being singletons. The sample holds one count of this clone. The rearrangement uses TRBV5-4 and TRBJ1-1, with 8 bases aligning to TRBD1. This TCR was recovered from a middle-aged man with glioma. Sample: PBMCs, taken from a glioma patient treated with radiotherapy, temozolomide or both. The CDR3 nucleotides are TGTGCCAGCAGCCCAGGGGGCAAGGGGAACACTGAAGCTTTCTTT. Translating it yields CASSPGGKGNTEAFF.